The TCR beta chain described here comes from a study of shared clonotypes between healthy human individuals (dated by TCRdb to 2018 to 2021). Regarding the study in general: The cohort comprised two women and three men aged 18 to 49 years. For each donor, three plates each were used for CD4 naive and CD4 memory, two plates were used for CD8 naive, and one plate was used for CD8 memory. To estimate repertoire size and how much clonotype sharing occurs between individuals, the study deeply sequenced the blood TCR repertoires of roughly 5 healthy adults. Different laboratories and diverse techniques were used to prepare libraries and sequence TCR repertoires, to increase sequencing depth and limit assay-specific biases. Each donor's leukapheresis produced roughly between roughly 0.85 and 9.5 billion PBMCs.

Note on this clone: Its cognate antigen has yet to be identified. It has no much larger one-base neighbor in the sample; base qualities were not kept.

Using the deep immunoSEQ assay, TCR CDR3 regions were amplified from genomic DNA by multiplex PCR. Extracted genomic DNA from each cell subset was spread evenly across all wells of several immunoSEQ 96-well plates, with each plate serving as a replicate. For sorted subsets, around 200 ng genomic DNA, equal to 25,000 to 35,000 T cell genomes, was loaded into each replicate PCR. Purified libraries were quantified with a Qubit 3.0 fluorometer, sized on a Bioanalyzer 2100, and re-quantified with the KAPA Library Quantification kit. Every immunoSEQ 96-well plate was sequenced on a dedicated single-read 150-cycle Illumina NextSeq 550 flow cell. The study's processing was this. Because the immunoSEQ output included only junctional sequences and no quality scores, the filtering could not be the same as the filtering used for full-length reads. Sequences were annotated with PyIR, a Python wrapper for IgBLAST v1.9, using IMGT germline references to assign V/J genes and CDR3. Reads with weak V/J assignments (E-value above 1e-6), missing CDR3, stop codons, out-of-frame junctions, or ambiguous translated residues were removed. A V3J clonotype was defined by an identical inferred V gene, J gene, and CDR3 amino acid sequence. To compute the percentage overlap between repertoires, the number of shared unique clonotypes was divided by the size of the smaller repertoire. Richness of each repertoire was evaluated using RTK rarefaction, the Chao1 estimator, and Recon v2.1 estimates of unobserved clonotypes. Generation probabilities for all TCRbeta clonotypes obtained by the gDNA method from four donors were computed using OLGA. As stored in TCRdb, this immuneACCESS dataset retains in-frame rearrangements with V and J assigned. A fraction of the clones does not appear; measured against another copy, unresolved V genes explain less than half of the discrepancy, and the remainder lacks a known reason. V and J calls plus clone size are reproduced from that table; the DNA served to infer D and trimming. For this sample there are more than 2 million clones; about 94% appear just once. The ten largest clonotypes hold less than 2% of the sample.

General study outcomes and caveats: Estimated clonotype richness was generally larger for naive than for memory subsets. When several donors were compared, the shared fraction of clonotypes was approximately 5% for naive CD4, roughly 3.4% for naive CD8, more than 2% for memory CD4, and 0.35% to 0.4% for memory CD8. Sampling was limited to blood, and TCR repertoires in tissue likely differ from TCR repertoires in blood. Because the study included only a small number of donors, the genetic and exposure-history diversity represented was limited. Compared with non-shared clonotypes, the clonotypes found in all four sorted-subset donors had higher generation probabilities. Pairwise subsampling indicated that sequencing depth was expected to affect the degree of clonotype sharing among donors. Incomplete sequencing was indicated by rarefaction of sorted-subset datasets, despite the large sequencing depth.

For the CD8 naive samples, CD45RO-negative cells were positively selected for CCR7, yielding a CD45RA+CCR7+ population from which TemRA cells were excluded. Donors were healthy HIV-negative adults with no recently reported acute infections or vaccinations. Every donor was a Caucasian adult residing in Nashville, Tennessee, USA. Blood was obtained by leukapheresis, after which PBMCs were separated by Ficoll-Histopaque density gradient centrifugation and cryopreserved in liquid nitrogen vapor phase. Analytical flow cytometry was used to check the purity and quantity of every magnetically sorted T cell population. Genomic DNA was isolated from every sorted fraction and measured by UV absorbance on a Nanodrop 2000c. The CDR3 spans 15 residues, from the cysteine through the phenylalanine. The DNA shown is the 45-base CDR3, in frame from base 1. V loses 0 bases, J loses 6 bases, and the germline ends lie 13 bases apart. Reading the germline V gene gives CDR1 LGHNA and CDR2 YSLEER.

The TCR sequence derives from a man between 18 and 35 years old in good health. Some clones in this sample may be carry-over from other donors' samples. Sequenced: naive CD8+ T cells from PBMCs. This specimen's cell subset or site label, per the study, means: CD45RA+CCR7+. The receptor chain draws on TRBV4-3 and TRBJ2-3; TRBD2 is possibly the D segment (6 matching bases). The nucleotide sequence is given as TGCGCCAGCAGCCAAGATAGGAGGGGACCCGATACGCAGTATTTT. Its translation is CASSQDRRGPDTQYF.